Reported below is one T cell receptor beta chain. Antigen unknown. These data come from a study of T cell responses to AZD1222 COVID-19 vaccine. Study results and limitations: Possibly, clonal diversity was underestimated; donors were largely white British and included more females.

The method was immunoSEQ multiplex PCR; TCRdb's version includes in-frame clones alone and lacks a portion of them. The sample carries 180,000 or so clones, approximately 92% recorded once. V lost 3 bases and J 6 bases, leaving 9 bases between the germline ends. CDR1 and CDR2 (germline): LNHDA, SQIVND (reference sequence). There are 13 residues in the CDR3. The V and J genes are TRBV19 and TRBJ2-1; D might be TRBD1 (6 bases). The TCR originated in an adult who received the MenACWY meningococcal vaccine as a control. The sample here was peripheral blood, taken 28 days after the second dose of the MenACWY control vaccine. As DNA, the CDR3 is TGTGCCAGTAGTATCAGCAGGGGCAATGAGCAGTTCTTC. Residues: CASSISRGNEQFF.